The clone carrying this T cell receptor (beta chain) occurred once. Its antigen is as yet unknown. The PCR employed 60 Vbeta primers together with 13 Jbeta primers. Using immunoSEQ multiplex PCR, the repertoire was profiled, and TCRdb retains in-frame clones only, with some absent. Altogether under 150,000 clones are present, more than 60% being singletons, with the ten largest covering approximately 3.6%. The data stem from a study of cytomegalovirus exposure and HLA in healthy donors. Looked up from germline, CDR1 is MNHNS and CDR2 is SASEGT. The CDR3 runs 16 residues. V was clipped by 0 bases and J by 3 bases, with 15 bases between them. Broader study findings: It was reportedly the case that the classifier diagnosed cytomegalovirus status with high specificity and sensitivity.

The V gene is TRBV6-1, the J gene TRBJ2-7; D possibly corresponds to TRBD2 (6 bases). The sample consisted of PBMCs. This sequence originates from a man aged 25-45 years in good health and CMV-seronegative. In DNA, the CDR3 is TGTGCCAGCAGTGAAGCGCAGGCAGGGAGGAGCTACGAGCAGTACTTC. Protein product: CASSEAQAGRSYEQYF.